These 15 T cell receptor beta chains originate from one sample sequenced in a study of shared clonotypes between healthy human individuals (dated by TCRdb to 2020 to 2022). The library was made by the immunoSEQ multiplex PCR assay. The immuneACCESS repertoire file appears here via TCRdb, limited to in-frame rearrangements. These files lack a portion of the clones; in checked studies, under half of the deficit traces to unresolved V genes, and the cause of the others is not known. The sample profile shows 950,000 to 1,200,000 clones; approximately 80% of them were found once. Over 0.8% of the sample comes from the top ten. The sample comprised memory CD4+ T cells from PBMCs. What the cell subset or site label conveys for this sample: CD45RA-negative fraction. The receptors originated from a man in his late teens or twenties in good health. Some clones in this sample may be carry-over from other donors' samples.

The rearrangement uses TRBV5-6 and TRBJ2-7, with 13 nucleotides matching TRBD2. The CDR3 covers 14 residues. J lost 2 bases, V lost 6 bases, and 2 bases had no gene match. Germline V gene lookup returns CDR1 SGHDT and CDR2 YYEEEE. The CDR3 coding sequence is TGTGCCAGCAAACTAGCGGGAGGGACCTACGAGCAGTACTTC. This sequence encodes CASKLAGGTYEQYF.

The V and J genes are TRBV11-2 and TRBJ2-6; D unresolved. Trimming removed 1 base at V and 2 bases at J, with 9 bases between. The CDR3 is 16 residues long. Germline V gene sequence: CDR1 SGHAT, CDR2 FQNNGV. CDR3 coding DNA: TGTGCCAGCAGCTTAGGGAGTCAGACTGGGGCCAACGTCCTGACTTTC. It translates to CASSLGSQTGANVLTF.

V is TRBV28 and J is TRBJ1-3; D gene uncertain. The V gene lost 6 bases and the J gene lost 2 bases, with 8 bases spanning the gap. This CDR3 region has 13 residues. Germline V gene data show CDR1 as MDHEN and CDR2 as SYDVKM. The CDR3 spells CASSLPAGNTIYF. CDR3 bases: TGTGCCAGCAGCCTGCCAGCTGGAAACACCATATATTTT.

V gene TRBV28 combines with J gene TRBJ1-2; no clear D. CDR3 length: 15 residues. The germline V gene has CDR1 MDHEN and CDR2 SYDVKM. Trimming shortened V by 2 bases and J by 2 bases, and 12 bases separated the two germline ends. CDR3 loop: CASSLGGRENYGYTF. CDR3 sequence (DNA): TGTGCCAGCAGTTTAGGAGGGCGAGAGAACTATGGCTACACCTTC.

The chain is built from TRBV19 and TRBJ1-5; D is unclear. V shed 6 bases and J shed 0 bases, with 12 bases lying between them. The CDR3 is 15 residues long. CDR1 is LNHDA and CDR2 is SQIVND in the germline V gene (reference sequence). The CDR3 nucleotides are TGTGCCAGTAGCCGACAACCGTATAGCAATCAGCCCCAGCATTTT. Protein product: CASSRQPYSNQPQHF.

The rearrangement uses TRBV9 and TRBJ2-5; 7 bases fit TRBD2. V was clipped by 0 bases and J by 4 bases; unmatched bases: 9. The CDR3 runs 16 residues. Germline assignment: CDR1 SGDLS and CDR2 YYNGEE. CDR3: CASSVEAGLSAETQYF. Here the CDR3 DNA reads TGTGCCAGCAGCGTAGAAGCGGGACTCAGCGCAGAGACCCAGTACTTC. The entire variable domain, with the rest obtained from reference TRBV9 and TRBJ2-5, is as follows: DSGVTQTPKHLITATGQRVTLRCSPRSGDLSVYWYQQSLDQGLQFLIQYYNGEERAKGNILERFSAQQFPDLHSELNLSSLELGDSALYFCASSVEAGLSAETQYFGPGTRLLVL.

This clone appeared once. The chain uses TRBV7-9 and TRBJ2-3; 7 bases line up with TRBD1. V dropped 5 bases and J dropped 6; count of bases not matched to a gene: 17. Germline V gives CDR1 SEHNR, CDR2 FQNEAQ (reference sequence). The CDR3 covers 17 residues. DNA for the CDR3: TGTGCCAGCAGCCTGGTGAAGGGGGCCCCTCGGTTGGATACGCAGTATTTT. Its translation is CASSLVKGAPRLDTQYF.

The chain recombines TRBV9 with TRBJ2-7, with TRBD2 identical over 9 bases. Germline V gives CDR1 SGDLS, CDR2 YYNGEE. The V gene end was trimmed by 4 bases and the J gene end by 0 bases; junction bases not matched to a gene: 14. The CDR3 is 18 residues long. The CDR3 nucleotides are TGTGCCAGCAGCCCCCTAGTGGCTAGCGGGACGAGCTCCTACGAGCAGTACTTC. Residues: CASSPLVASGTSSYEQYF.

Concerning this clone: The sample contains more than one DNA sequence encoding this CDR3. The chain combines TRBV5-1 with TRBJ2-1; D may be TRBD2 (5 bases). In germline, CDR1 is SGHRS, CDR2 YFSETQ. Trimming took off 0 bases at V and 4 bases at J, with 8 bases between the two ends. The CDR3 extends over 14 amino acids. Written as DNA, the CDR3 is TGCGCCAGCAGCTTGGGTAGCGTTTACAATGAGCAGTTCTTC. Its protein is CASSLGSVYNEQFF.

This clone has only a few counts. The genes are TRBV20-1 and TRBJ1-2; TRBD1 matches 9 bases. V lost 3 bases to trimming and J lost 7 bases; unmatched junction nucleotides: 0. Germline V gene data show CDR1 as DFQATT and CDR2 as SNEGSKA (reference sequence). CDR3 length: 11 residues. The CDR3 coding sequence is TGCAGTGCTAGGACAGGGGGTGGCTACACCTTC. The encoded protein is CSARTGGGYTF.

This sequence joins TRBV6-4 and TRBJ1-1, with a weak D call TRBD1 (5 bases). The V gene's germline CDR1 is MRHNA and CDR2 SNTAGT. Trimming removed 0 bases at V and 4 bases at J, with 12 bases between. This CDR3 region has 15 residues. The chain's CDR3 is CASSDSPGQGTEAFF. CDR3 coding DNA: TGTGCCAGCAGTGACTCTCCGGGGCAGGGCACTGAAGCTTTCTTT.

The V gene is TRBV29-1, the J gene TRBJ1-1; TRBD1 matches at 7 bases. Trimming removed 5 bases from V and 1 base from J; junction bases left unmatched: 4. The CDR3 has 13 residues. Germline CDR1 reads SQVTM; CDR2 reads ANQGSEA. CDR3 DNA: TGCAGCGTTCAGGGACAGCAGAACACTGAAGCTTTCTTT. As protein: CSVQGQQNTEAFF.

The rearrangement links TRBV9 to TRBJ2-1; D not resolved. The CDR3 has 13 residues. Germline V gene sequence: CDR1 SGDLS, CDR2 YYNGEE. V lost 0 bases, J lost 8 bases, and 9 bases lay in between. CDR3 region: CASSVAMSYEQFF. For the CDR3, the DNA is TGTGCCAGCAGCGTAGCTATGAGCTATGAGCAGTTCTTC.

This sequence joins TRBV27 and TRBJ1-5; D is possibly TRBD1 (5 bases). The germline V gene encodes CDR1 MNHEY and CDR2 SMNVEV (reference sequence). Trimming took 6 bases from V and 9 from J, leaving 21 bases between them. The CDR3 runs to 15 residues. The CDR3 DNA reads TGTGCCAGCAGGTTGGACGGGACGAACCGTCGGCCCCAGCATTTT. It is translated as CASRLDGTNRRPQHF.

A word on this clone: The same CDR3 is also encoded by other DNA sequences in this sample. The chain joins TRBV2 to TRBJ2-1, with D unclear. Germline loops: CDR1 SNHLY, CDR2 FYNNEI. CDR3 size: 13 residues. Trimming removed 1 base from V and 4 bases from J, with 5 bases in between. In DNA, the CDR3 is TGTGCCAGCAGTGAAGGGGGTTACAATGAGCAGTTCTTC. As protein: CASSEGGYNEQFF.